These 30 T cell receptor beta chains were all obtained from the same sample, sequenced in a study of breast tumors, draining lymph nodes, adjacent tissues. MiXCR was run by TCRdb on the multiplex PCR reads, yielding one entry per CDR3 protein. The table records under 300,000 distinct CDR3 sequences, less than 45% of them present only once. Breast cancer patients provided tissue from their axillary draining lymph nodes. Source material: axillary lymph node tissue. The receptors were gathered from a female donor with breast cancer. Some clones in this sample may be carry-over from other donors' samples.

This clonotype was detected many times. The chain employs TRBV10-2 and TRBJ2-7; D uncertain. Germline V gene sequence: CDR1 WSHSY, CDR2 SAAADI. This CDR3 comprises 13 residues. The V end was cut by 0 bases, the J end by 3 bases, with 6 bases between. Here the CDR3 DNA reads TGCGCCAGCAGTGAGTCAAGAAGCTACGAGCAGTACTTC. Translated: CASSESRSYEQYF.

This clonotype was detected many times. The chain couples TRBV24-1 to TRBJ2-3; 12 positions agree with TRBD2. Per germline, CDR1 KGHDR and CDR2 SFDVKD. V was clipped by 7 bases and J by 4 bases; unmatched bases: 8. The CDR3 is 16 amino acids. CDR3 DNA: TGTGCCACCAGCGCTAGCGGGGGGGTCCCCCCAGATACGCAGTATTTT. Its protein product is CATSASGGVPPDTQYF.

This clonotype has ten or more counts. A clone one base away is much larger, so this may be a read error. The chain's CDR3 is CSARDLGRGAEQYF. The CDR3 DNA sequence: TGCAGTGCTAGAGATCTGGGTCGGGGCGCCGAGCAGTACTTC. V and J are TRBV20-1 and TRBJ2-7; perhaps D is TRBD1 or TRBD2 (5 bases each). The CDR3 contains 14 residues. Germline values: CDR1 DFQATT, CDR2 SNEGSKA (reference sequence). Trimming took 0 bases from V and 6 from J, leaving 15 bases between them.

The sample holds many counts of this clonotype. This chain connects TRBV24-1 to TRBJ1-5; 9 bases are a match to TRBD1. This CDR3 has 16 amino acids. Losses at the gene ends were 2 bases for V and 4 bases for J; bases not matched to a gene: 5. Germline V CDR1 and CDR2: KGHDR, SFDVKD. DNA for the CDR3: TGTGCCACCAGTGATTCCGGGACAGGGAGTAATCAGCCCCAGCATTTT. The encoded protein is CATSDSGTGSNQPQHF.

Ten or more counts support this clonotype. The chain carries TRBV20-1 and TRBJ2-1; 14 positions agree with TRBD2. Trimming removed 3 bases from V and 6 bases from J; junction bases left unmatched: 1. The germline V gene has CDR1 DFQATT and CDR2 SNEGSKA (reference sequence). The CDR3 consists of 14 residues. CDR3 coding DNA: TGCAGTGCTAGGACTAGCGGGGGGGCCAATGAGCAGTTCTTC. Its protein is CSARTSGGANEQFF.

V is TRBV10-1 and J is TRBJ1-5; D might be TRBD1 (5 bases). Germline V CDR1 and CDR2: WNHNN, SYGVQD (reference sequence). The CDR3 is 15 amino acids. Trimming stripped 8 bases from V and 3 bases from J, with 17 bases between. CDR3 in amino acids: CASVRPQGPNQPQHF. CDR3 bases: TGCGCCAGCGTCCGGCCCCAGGGACCCAATCAGCCCCAGCATTTT.

In this sample, this clonotype turned up many times. V gene TRBV6-6 combines with J gene TRBJ2-2; D call uncertain. The CDR3 extends over 10 amino acids. Trimming left V 7 bases short and J 6 bases short, with 3 bases between. Germline V gene sequence: CDR1 MNHNY, CDR2 SVGAGI (reference sequence). CDR3 residues: CASKSGELFF. Here the CDR3 DNA reads TGTGCCAGCAAGTCCGGGGAGCTGTTTTTT.

This clonotype was found many times. The chain links TRBV11-2 to TRBJ1-2; 7 bases map to TRBD1. Trimming took 1 base from V and 5 from J; bases not matched to a gene: 7. CDR1 and CDR2 from the germline V gene are SGHAT and FQNNGV. This CDR3 has 15 residues. This CDR3 is CASSLGRDSPYGYTF. DNA of the CDR3: TGTGCCAGCAGCTTAGGCAGGGACAGTCCATATGGCTACACCTTC.

This clonotype was counted many times. The V and J genes are TRBV24-1 and TRBJ2-7, with D possibly matching TRBD2 (6 bases). This CDR3 is 14 amino acids long. Trimming cost V 12 bases and J 2 bases, with 19 bases left between them. Germline CDR1 and CDR2: KGHDR and SFDVKD. The CDR3 reads CASGRGTPPYEQYF. In DNA form, the CDR3 reads TGTGCCTCGGGCCGCGGGACTCCACCCTACGAGCAGTACTTC.

The rearrangement joins TRBV20-1 to TRBJ1-5; no definite D call. The CDR3 length is 15 residues. Germline CDR1 is DFQATT and CDR2 is SNEGSKA (reference sequence). Trimming left V 6 bases short and J 0 bases short, with 15 bases between. The CDR3 region is CSAGGRGDSNQPQHF. CDR3 nucleotide sequence: TGCAGTGCGGGCGGGCGGGGAGATAGCAATCAGCCCCAGCATTTT.

CDR3 amino acids: CASSEPGTSGAAQYF. The CDR3 DNA reads as TGCGCCAGCAGTGAGCCGGGGACTAGCGGGGCGGCCCAGTACTTC. This sequence joins TRBV10-2 and TRBJ2-5, with 13 bases fitting TRBD2. This CDR3 comprises 15 residues. Trimming took 2 bases from V and 9 from J; bases not matched to a gene: 6. The germline V gene has CDR1 WSHSY and CDR2 SAAADI.

V usage is TRBV28 and J usage is TRBJ2-7; D is uncertain. The CDR3 runs to 13 residues. Germline V gene sequence: CDR1 MDHEN, CDR2 SYDVKM. V was clipped by 7 bases and J by 3 bases, with 13 bases between them. The CDR3 protein is CASNRPRNYEQYF. The DNA of the CDR3 is TGTGCCAGCAACAGACCAAGGAACTACGAGCAGTACTTC.

This clonotype came up a few times. The chain joins TRBV10-1 to TRBJ1-4; 10 nucleotides align to TRBD1. Germline V gene data show CDR1 as WNHNN and CDR2 as SYGVQD (reference sequence). With V trimmed by 6 bases and J by 0 bases, 13 bases remained unmatched. The CDR3 has 19 amino acids. CDR3 DNA sequence: TGCGCCAGCAGGAAGACAGGGGGCGCGGTATTCGCAACTAATGAAAAACTGTTTTTT. Encoded protein: CASRKTGGAVFATNEKLFF.

This clonotype has ten or more counts. The gene calls are TRBV2 and TRBJ2-1, with 16 bases identical to TRBD2. CDR1 SNHLY and CDR2 FYNNEI come from the germline V gene. There are 15 residues in the CDR3. The V and J ends lost 7 bases and 9 bases, in that order; junction bases with no gene match: 6. In nucleotides, the CDR3 is TGTGCCAGCAAAGGGACTAGCGGGGGGGCCAGTGAGCAGTTCTTC. Its protein is CASKGTSGGASEQFF.

This clonotype was seen at least ten times. The chain is built from TRBV4-2 and TRBJ2-7; no definite D call. The length of the CDR3 is 13 residues. Germline V gene sequence: CDR1 LGHNA, CDR2 YNFKEQ. Between the trimmed V and J ends, which lost 1 base and 7 bases, there was a span of 11 bases. The CDR3 here is CASSQGYSSEQYF. The CDR3 DNA sequence: TGTGCCAGCAGCCAAGGGTACTCGAGTGAGCAGTACTTC.

The chain carries TRBV2 and TRBJ1-1, with D possibly TRBD1 on 6 matching bases. CDR3 size: 12 residues. Trimming cost V 9 bases and J 0 bases, with 8 bases left between them. Germline loops: CDR1 SNHLY, CDR2 FYNNEI. The CDR3 coding sequence is TGTGCCAGGGACAGAATGAACACTGAAGCTTTCTTT. It is translated as CARDRMNTEAFF.

The chain employs TRBV7-2 and TRBJ2-5, with 10 bases identical to TRBD2. Unmatched junction bases numbered 10, after V lost 2 bases and J lost 1 base. Per germline, CDR1 SGHTA and CDR2 FQGNSA. This CDR3 comprises 18 residues. The chain's CDR3 is CASSLRAAGGGSQETQYF. In DNA form, the CDR3 reads TGTGCCAGCAGCTTACGGGCAGCGGGGGGGGGTAGCCAAGAGACCCAGTACTTC.

This clonotype has ten or more counts. An end of the junction does not agree with germline; a read error may underlie this. The CDR3 spells CASSSGTSGTDTQYF. In DNA, the CDR3 is TGCGCCAGCAGCTCCGGGACTAGCGGGACAGATACGCAGTATTTT. The chain uses TRBV7-9 and TRBJ2-3, with 12 bases fitting TRBD2. The germline CDR1 and CDR2 sequences are SEHNR and FQNEAQ (reference sequence). The CDR3 covers 15 residues.

This clonotype has at least ten counts. V and J are TRBV6-1 and TRBJ1-6; D is possibly TRBD1 (5 bases). The CDR3 consists of 16 residues. The germline CDR1 and CDR2 sequences are MNHNS and SASEGT. V lost 6 bases and J lost 2, with 14 bases in between. The CDR3 nucleotides read TGTGCCAGCAGAGCAGGGATTCGTGCCTATAATTCACCCCTCCACTTT. Translation: CASRAGIRAYNSPLHF.

The gene calls are TRBV5-1 and TRBJ2-3; D is undetermined. This CDR3 comprises 14 residues. CDR1 is SGHRS and CDR2 is YFSETQ in the germline V gene. The germline V and J ends were trimmed by 0 bases and 6 bases, with 11 bases remaining between them. The CDR3 loop reads CASSLVQNLDTQYF. The DNA for the CDR3 is TGCGCCAGCAGCTTGGTACAGAATTTGGATACGCAGTATTTT. The complete variable domain, with remaining parts taken from reference TRBV5-1 and TRBJ2-3, reads KAGVTQTPRYLIKTRGQQVTLSCSPISGHRSVSWYQQTPGQGLQFLFEYFSETQRNKGNFPGRFSGRQFSNSRSEMNVSTLELGDSALYLCASSLVQNLDTQYFGPGTRLTVL.

Details on this clonotype: A much larger clone lies a single base off, so this may be a read error. The chain joins TRBV5-5 to TRBJ2-1; no clear D. Trimming cost V 0 bases and J 2 bases, with 9 bases left between them. The germline CDR1 and CDR2 sequences are SGHKS and YYEKEE (reference sequence). The CDR3 length is 15 residues. The CDR3: CASSLARSTYNEQFF. The CDR3 nucleotides are TGTGCCAGCAGCTTGGCTAGATCTACCTACAATGAGCAGTTCTTC.

This clonotype was counted at least ten times. The chain recombines TRBV6-5 with TRBJ2-1; 11 nucleotides match TRBD2. V was clipped by 5 bases and J by 6 bases; unmatched bases: 9. CDR3 size: 16 residues. Germline CDR1 MNHEY, CDR2 SVGAGI. In DNA, the CDR3 is TGTGCCAGCAGTACACTAGCGGGGGCCATAGGCAATGAGCAGTTCTTC. Protein sequence: CASSTLAGAIGNEQFF.

This chain joins TRBV7-2 and TRBJ1-3, with 9 bases identical to TRBD1. The CDR3 loop spans 20 amino acids. The V gene's germline CDR1 is SGHTA and CDR2 FQGNSA. With V trimmed by 0 bases and J by 0 bases, 12 bases remained unmatched. In nucleotides, the CDR3 is TGTGCCAGCAGCTTAGCAGACAGGGGGTCGGACTTCCACTCTGGAAACACCATATATTTT. Its translation: CASSLADRGSDFHSGNTIYF.

This clonotype was recorded a few times. The chain joins TRBV6-2 or TRBV6-3 to TRBJ2-1, with a tentative D call TRBD2 (6 bases). V lost 0 bases to trimming and J lost 7 bases, with 10 bases between them. CDR1 and CDR2 from the germline V gene are MNHEY and SVGEGT. The CDR3 runs to 14 residues. CDR3 DNA sequence: TGTGCCAGCAGTTACTCGAGGGGAGGAAATGAGCAGTTCTTC. Its translation: CASSYSRGGNEQFF.

This clonotype appeared a few times. CDR3: CASSPQGARGTQYF. CDR3 nucleotide sequence: TGTGCCAGCAGCCCACAGGGGGCACGGGGGACCCAGTACTTC. The chain carries TRBV9 and TRBJ2-5, with TRBD1 matching 9 bases. The V and J ends lost 4 bases and 7 bases, in that order; junction bases with no gene match: 8. This CDR3 has 14 amino acids. CDR1 and CDR2 from the germline V gene are SGDLS and YYNGEE. Together with reference TRBV9 and TRBJ2-5, the CDR3 gives the full variable domain: DSGVTQTPKHLITATGQRVTLRCSPRSGDLSVYWYQQSLDQGLQFLIQYYNGEERAKGNILERFSAQQFPDLHSELNLSSLELGDSALYFCASSPQGARGTQYFGPGTRLLVL.

In this sample, this clonotype turned up many times. The rearrangement links TRBV5-1 to TRBJ1-2; D is uncertain. Germline-derived CDR1 and CDR2 are SGHRS and YFSETQ. V was clipped by 3 bases and J by 6 bases, with 9 bases between them. The CDR3 has 12 residues. The CDR3 coding sequence is TGCGCCAGCAGCTCGGAAAAGGATGGCTACACCTTC. It yields the protein CASSSEKDGYTF.

This clonotype has more than one count but fewer than ten. The rearrangement uses TRBV28 and TRBJ1-3, with D unresolved. The CDR3 extends over 17 amino acids. Germline V gene lookup returns CDR1 MDHEN and CDR2 SYDVKM. Trimming took off 6 bases at V and 0 bases at J, with 18 bases between the two ends. The CDR3 nucleotides are TGTGCCAGCAGCCACGCCCAGAACTACTTCTCTGGAAACACCATATATTTT. Encoded protein: CASSHAQNYFSGNTIYF.

This clonotype was counted many times. V gene TRBV6-6 combines with J gene TRBJ2-3; maybe TRBD2 (5 bases). Trimming cost V 5 bases and J 2 bases, with 17 bases left between them. The CDR3 spans 16 residues. CDR1 is MNHNY, CDR2 SVGAGI, per germline (reference sequence). The DNA of the CDR3 is TGTGCCAGCAGTGCTCATAGCGTGATCCTCACAGATACGCAGTATTTT. Protein product: CASSAHSVILTDTQYF.

The rearrangement joins TRBV7-3 to TRBJ1-2, with D possibly being TRBD1 (5 bases). This CDR3 is 15 amino acids long. The germline CDR1 and CDR2 sequences are SGHTA and FQGTGA. Trimming removed 0 bases at V and 4 bases at J, with 12 bases between. The CDR3, as DNA: TGTGCCAGCAGCTTAACCCTACGGGGGGGCTATGGCTACACCTTC. This codes for CASSLTLRGGYGYTF. The full variable domain, its missing parts supplied by reference TRBV7-3 and TRBJ1-2, is GAGVSQTPSNKVTEKGKYVELRCDPISGHTALYWYRQSLGQGPEFLIYFQGTGAADDSGLPNDRFFAVRPEGSVSTLKIQRTERGDSAVYLCASSLTLRGGYGYTFGSGTRLTVV.

This clonotype was counted many times. The chain combines TRBV5-8 with TRBJ2-1; D gene ambiguous. The CDR3 totals 14 residues. Trimming took off 2 bases at V and 10 bases at J, with 16 bases between the two ends. CDR1 is SGHTS and CDR2 is YDEGEE in the germline V gene. The CDR3 coding sequence is TGTGCCAGCAGCTTACCGGGCCCCACTCTGGAGCAGTTCTTC. It codes for CASSLPGPTLEQFF.